These 9 T cell receptor beta chains came from one sample sequenced in a study of CD4+ T cells in melanoma. Data came from immunoSEQ multiplex PCR; TCRdb stores just in-frame clones and leaves some out. The table records approximately 10,000 clones, 55% to 80% of them present only once. Source material: cells from a culture (not recorded whether cultured in vitro). These receptors came from a human donor with melanoma.

The chain employs TRBV6-5 and TRBJ1-2; 7 positions agree with TRBD1. Germline lookup yields CDR1 MNHEY and CDR2 SVGAGI. The CDR3 contains 14 residues. The V and J ends lost 5 bases and 8 bases, in that order; junction bases with no gene match: 11. In nucleotides, the CDR3 is TGTGCCAGCAGTGCCCTGGGACAGACAGGCGGCTACACCTTC. It translates to CASSALGQTGGYTF.

The genes are TRBV5-1 and TRBJ2-7, with D perhaps TRBD1 or TRBD2 (6 bases each). Germline loops: CDR1 SGHRS, CDR2 YFSETQ. V lost 0 bases, J lost 4 bases, and 14 bases lay in between. This CDR3 is built from 15 residues. The CDR3 loop reads CASSLGVGGQYEQYF. CDR3 in DNA: TGCGCCAGCAGCTTGGGGGTCGGGGGCCAGTACGAGCAGTACTTC.

The chain uses TRBV29-1 and TRBJ2-5; TRBD2 is a possible D gene (7 bases). Germline V CDR1 and CDR2: SQVTM, ANQGSEA. V lost 2 bases, J lost 2 bases, and 18 bases lay in between. CDR3 length equals 16 residues. The CDR3 sequence is CSVERGRGGGQETQYF. Written as DNA, the CDR3 is TGCAGCGTTGAACGGGGCCGGGGAGGGGGTCAAGAGACCCAGTACTTC.

The gene calls are TRBV7-8 and TRBJ2-3; possibly TRBD2 for D (6 bases). The V gene's germline CDR1 is SGHVS and CDR2 FQNEAQ. The V end lost 5 bases, the J end lost 3 bases, and 18 bases lay between the germline ends. This CDR3 has 16 residues. The CDR3 here is CASSPRDSRSTDTQYF. The CDR3 region has the DNA TGTGCCAGCAGCCCCCGGGACTCTCGGTCGACAGATACGCAGTATTTT. Full variable domain (missing parts from reference TRBV7-8 and TRBJ2-3): GAGVSQSPRYKVAKRGQDVALRCDPISGHVSLFWYQQALGQGPEFLTYFQNEAQLDKSGLPSDRFFAERPEGSVSTLKIQRTQQEDSAVYLCASSPRDSRSTDTQYFGPGTRLTVL.

The chain combines TRBV6-1 with TRBJ2-3; possibly TRBD1 for D (6 bases). The germline CDR1 and CDR2 sequences are MNHNS and SASEGT. The CDR3 extends over 15 amino acids. V lost 7 bases to trimming and J lost 1 base, with 15 bases between them. The CDR3 loop is CASTVGATRTDTQYF. CDR3 nucleotides: TGTGCCAGCACGGTGGGGGCCACTCGCACAGATACGCAGTATTTT.

CDR3 in DNA: TGTGCCAGCAGTGGAAGCTGGGGGTGGTACGGAAACATTCAGTACTTC. Amino acid sequence: CASSGSWGWYGNIQYF. This chain uses TRBV2 with TRBJ2-4; the D gene could be TRBD1 or TRBD2 (5 bases each). The germline V gene has CDR1 SNHLY and CDR2 FYNNEI. The CDR3 loop spans 16 amino acids. Trimming left V 4 bases short and J 6 bases short, with 19 bases between.

This sequence joins TRBV4-1 and TRBJ1-6; D not resolved. Per germline, CDR1 MGHRA and CDR2 YSYEKL. The V end lost 3 bases, the J end lost 4 bases, and 7 bases lay between the germline ends. The CDR3 length is 14 residues. Here the CDR3 reads CASSHPPYNSPLHF. The CDR3 region has the DNA TGCGCCAGCAGCCACCCCCCATATAATTCACCCCTCCACTTT.

The chain joins TRBV11-3 to TRBJ1-3; D remains ambiguous. CDR3 size: 13 residues. The V gene lost 2 bases and the J gene lost 7 bases, with 9 bases spanning the gap. From germline, CDR1 is SGHNT and CDR2 YENEEA. The CDR3 DNA follows: TGTGCCAGCAGCTTAAGTGGAGGGAACACCATATATTTT. Residues: CASSLSGGNTIYF.

This clone is a singleton in its sample. The chain joins TRBV4-1 to TRBJ2-5; TRBD2 matches 9 bases. The CDR3 runs to 17 residues. CDR1 is MGHRA and CDR2 is YSYEKL in the germline V gene. V shed 0 bases, J shed 2 bases, and the junction held 7 bases outside the gene matches. The CDR3 DNA follows: TGCGCCAGCAGCCAAGATTACCTAGCGGGAAAACAAGAGACCCAGTACTTC. Translated, it gives CASSQDYLAGKQETQYF.